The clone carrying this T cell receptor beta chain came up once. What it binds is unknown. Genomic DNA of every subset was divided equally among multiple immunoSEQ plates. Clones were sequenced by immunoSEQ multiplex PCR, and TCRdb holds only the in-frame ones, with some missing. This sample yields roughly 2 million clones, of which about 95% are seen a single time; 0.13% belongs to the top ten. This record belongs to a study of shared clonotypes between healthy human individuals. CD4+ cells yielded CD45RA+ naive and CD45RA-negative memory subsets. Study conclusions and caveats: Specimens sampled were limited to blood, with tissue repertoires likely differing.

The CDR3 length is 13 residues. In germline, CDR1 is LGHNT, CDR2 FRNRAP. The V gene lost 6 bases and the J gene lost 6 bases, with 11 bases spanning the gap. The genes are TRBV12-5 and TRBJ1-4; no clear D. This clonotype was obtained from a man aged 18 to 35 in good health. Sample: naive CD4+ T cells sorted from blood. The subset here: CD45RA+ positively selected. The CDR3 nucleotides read TGTGCTAGTGGGTCGCGGGTAGATGAAAAACTGTTTTTT. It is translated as CASGSRVDEKLFF.